Presented here are 5 T cell receptor beta chains from one specimen sequenced in a study of cytomegalovirus exposure and HLA in healthy donors. The primer mix had 60 Vbeta and 13 Jbeta primers. Assay: immunoSEQ multiplex PCR; the TCRdb copy retains only in-frame clones and omits some. The sample shows about 150,000 clones, 60% to 80% of them seen only once. The source material was PBMCs. Receptor source: a male donor in good health and CMV-seronegative.

CDR3 region: CASSLFFSRGKETQYF. For the CDR3, the DNA is TGTGCCAGCAGCTTGTTTTTTTCGCGGGGTAAAGAGACCCAGTACTTC. V and J are TRBV5-6 and TRBJ2-5; possibly TRBD2 for D (6 bases). Trimming removed 1 base at V and 3 bases at J, with 16 bases between. CDR1 is SGHDT, CDR2 YYEEEE, per germline. This CDR3 contains 16 residues.

As concerns this clone: One end of the junction does not line up with germline, which may come from a read error. The V gene is TRBV7-9, the J gene TRBJ2-1; TRBD2 agrees at 11 bases. The CDR3 is 14 amino acids. The V gene's germline CDR1 is SEHNR and CDR2 FQNEAQ (reference sequence). The chain's CDR3 is CASSLAGGGNEQFF. Here the CDR3 DNA reads TGTGCCAGCAGCCTAGCGGGAGGAGGGAATGAGCAGTTCTTC.

The V call is TRBV7-2, the J call TRBJ2-1, with 7 bases aligning to TRBD1. CDR1 and CDR2 from the germline V gene are SGHTA and FQGNSA. The CDR3 runs 14 residues. Losses at the gene ends were 5 bases for V and 2 bases for J; bases not matched to a gene: 3. This chain's CDR3 is CASSRDRAYNEQFF. The DNA of the CDR3 is TGTGCCAGCAGCCGGGACAGAGCCTACAATGAGCAGTTCTTC.

The rearrangement uses TRBV7-2 and TRBJ2-1; 9 bases map to TRBD2. V lost 5 bases, J lost 10 bases, and 15 bases stayed unmatched. The CDR3 runs 16 residues. The germline CDR1 and CDR2 sequences are SGHTA and FQGNSA. CDR3 sequence reads: CASSQHSGGGGEEQFF. CDR3 nucleotides: TGTGCCAGCAGCCAACATAGCGGGGGAGGGGGGGAGGAGCAGTTCTTC. Based on the CDR3 plus reference TRBV7-2 and TRBJ2-1, the full variable domain is GAGVSQSPSNKVTEKGKDVELRCDPISGHTALYWYRQSLGQGLEFLIYFQGNSAPDKSGLPSDRFSAERTGGSVSTLTIQRTQQEDSAVYLCASSQHSGGGGEEQFFGPGTRLTVL.

The CDR3 is CASSPSADSNQPQHF. CDR3 nucleotide sequence: TGTGCCAGCAGCCCAAGCGCAGATAGCAATCAGCCCCAGCATTTT. J is TRBJ1-5 and V is TRBV7-8; D call uncertain. Per germline, CDR1 SGHVS and CDR2 FQNEAQ. Trimming pared 5 bases from V and 0 bases from J, leaving 11 bases between. The CDR3 spans 15 residues. Full variable domain (remainder filled in from reference TRBV7-8 and TRBJ1-5): GAGVSQSPRYKVAKRGQDVALRCDPISGHVSLFWYQQALGQGPEFLTYFQNEAQLDKSGLPSDRFFAERPEGSVSTLKIQRTQQEDSAVYLCASSPSADSNQPQHFGDGTRLSIL.